The entry below describes one T cell receptor (beta chain). The primer mix had 60 Vbeta and 13 Jbeta primers. Using immunoSEQ multiplex PCR, the repertoire was profiled, and TCRdb retains in-frame clones only, with some absent. This table holds about 140,000 clones, approximately 80% found once. This entry is derived from a study of cytomegalovirus exposure and HLA in healthy donors. Study-wide context: Sequencing of about 179 million T cells in an earlier analysis found some 100 million unique TCR beta sequences.

The TCR originated in a man aged 25 to 40 in good health and CMV-seropositive. Material: PBMCs.

CDR3 region: CASSAKLAGGPDTQYF. The CDR3 DNA sequence: TGTGCCAGCAGCGCCAAACTAGCGGGGGGGCCAGATACGCAGTATTTT. This sequence joins TRBV7-6 and TRBJ2-3, with 13 bases identical to TRBD2. The ends lost 5 bases at V and 4 bases at J; junction bases unmatched: 6. The CDR3 is made up of 16 amino acids. Germline CDR1 reads SGHVS; CDR2 reads FNYEAQ.